What follows is one T cell receptor (beta chain) and its context. This specimen comes from a study of T cells after yellow fever vaccination. One entry per CDR3 protein results from TCRdb running MiXCR on the 5' RACE reads. The sample consists of a few hundred thousand distinct CDR3 sequences, less than 9.5% of them appearing once. Here the sequenced sample was PBMCs, taken about 41 days after the first yellow fever vaccination. This sequence originates from a man aged 18 to 29 who received the YFV17D yellow fever vaccine.

The CDR3: CASSQEGFAGATYNSPLHF. In DNA form, the CDR3 reads TGTGCCAGCAGCCAAGAGGGGTTCGCGGGGGCCACCTATAATTCACCCCTCCACTTT. The chain is built from TRBV4-2 and TRBJ1-6, with D maybe TRBD1 (6 bases). The CDR3 spans 19 residues. Germline V gene sequence: CDR1 LGHNA, CDR2 YNFKEQ. V was shortened by 0 bases and J by 2 bases, with 17 bases between the two germline ends.